The 14 T cell receptor beta chains presented below share a single source sample, sequenced in a study of T cell repertoires in cytomegalovirus infection. No cognate antigen is known for these TCRs. TCRdb reanalysed the reads using MiXCR and keeps one entry per CDR3 protein. The repertoire has about 500,000 distinct CDR3 sequences, roughly a third of them found once; the top ten carry roughly a sixth. Specimen: cultured PBMCs, collected from culture after CMV antigen stimulation. The receptors were sampled from a human donor in good health (CMV status not recorded). Some clones in this sample may be carry-over from other donors' samples.

This clonotype was recorded once. This chain links TRBV3-1 with TRBJ2-1; 9 nucleotides match TRBD2. The CDR3 is 17 residues long. The J segment lost 6 bases and the V segment lost 4 bases, leaving 13 bases of the junction unmatched. Per germline, CDR1 LGHDT and CDR2 YNNKEL (reference sequence). The CDR3 sequence: CASSLRSGRPAGNEQFF. The CDR3 DNA follows: TGTGCCAGCAGCCTACGTAGCGGGAGACCCGCTGGCAATGAGCAGTTCTTC.

V and J are TRBV12-3 or TRBV12-4 and TRBJ2-7; 9 bases agree with TRBD2. The CDR3 runs to 13 residues. V lost 2 bases, J lost 7 bases, and 3 bases stayed unmatched. The CDR3: CASSLMLAGEQYV. In DNA, the CDR3 is TGTGCCAGCAGTTTAATGCTAGCGGGAGAGCAGTACGTC.

The table lists this clonotype with a few counts. The chain employs TRBV27 and TRBJ1-6; tentatively, D is TRBD1 (5 bases). CDR3 length: 15 residues. Germline V gives CDR1 MNHEY, CDR2 SMNVEV (reference sequence). Trimming left V 6 bases short and J 7 bases short, with 16 bases between. Here the CDR3 reads CASRLTGLPNSPLHF. The CDR3 DNA follows: TGTGCCAGCAGGTTGACGGGACTCCCCAATTCACCCCTCCACTTT.

On this clonotype itself: A much larger clone differs by one base, so this may be a read error. In nucleotides, the CDR3 is TGTGCCAGCAGACCCTACTCCGGGAGCTCCAACAATGAGCAGTTCTTC. Translation: CASRPYSGSSNNEQFF. The chain couples TRBV7-2 to TRBJ2-1; D may be TRBD2 (6 bases). This CDR3 is 16 amino acids long. Germline CDR1 reads SGHTA; CDR2 reads FQGNSA.

The chain uses TRBV19 and TRBJ1-4, with D possibly TRBD1 on 6 matching bases. The V gene's germline CDR1 is LNHDA and CDR2 SQIVND (reference sequence). The CDR3 has 13 residues. V shed 5 bases and J shed 5 bases, with 9 bases lying between them. CDR3 region: CASSGQGNEKLFF. The CDR3 coding sequence is TGTGCCAGTAGTGGCCAGGGGAATGAAAAACTGTTTTTT.

This clonotype turned up a few times. The chain links TRBV11-3 to TRBJ2-1; D remains unclear. V was clipped by 4 bases and J by 7 bases, with 17 bases between them. The germline gives CDR1 SGHNT, CDR2 YENEEA. This CDR3 has 15 amino acids. The CDR3 bases are TGTGCCAGCAGCTCCTCGACATTCCCGAATAATGAGCAGTTCTTC. Protein: CASSSSTFPNNEQFF.

CDR3 in amino acids: CASSLVGLTDTQYF. The CDR3 DNA reads as TGCGCCAGCAGCTTGGTAGGACTCACAGATACGCAGTATTTT. The chain combines TRBV5-1 with TRBJ2-3, with D possibly matching TRBD2 (5 bases). Germline V CDR1 and CDR2: SGHRS, YFSETQ. The V end was cut by 0 bases, the J end by 2 bases, with 7 bases between. This CDR3 is 14 amino acids long. The full variable domain, rest sourced from reference TRBV5-1 and TRBJ2-3, is KAGVTQTPRYLIKTRGQQVTLSCSPISGHRSVSWYQQTPGQGLQFLFEYFSETQRNKGNFPGRFSGRQFSNSRSEMNVSTLELGDSALYLCASSLVGLTDTQYFGPGTRLTVL.

The V gene is TRBV7-2, the J gene TRBJ2-7; D gene ambiguous. Between the trimmed V and J ends, which lost 5 bases and 6 bases, there was a span of 14 bases. Germline V gene data show CDR1 as SGHTA and CDR2 as FQGNSA. This CDR3 has 13 amino acids. The DNA of the CDR3 is TGTGCCAGCAGCACAACCCCGGGTTCCGAGCAGTACTTC. Its protein is CASSTTPGSEQYF.

V and J are TRBV28 and TRBJ1-1; maybe TRBD1 (5 bases). The CDR3 has 14 residues. V dropped 7 bases and J dropped 5 bases, with 17 bases sitting between them. Germline V gives CDR1 MDHEN, CDR2 SYDVKM. CDR3 coding DNA: TGTGCCAGCACCTCGAGAATCCGGGGGACTGAAGCTTTCTTT. Residues: CASTSRIRGTEAFF.

The V gene is TRBV28, the J gene TRBJ1-2, with 10 bases aligning to TRBD1. CDR3 length equals 15 residues. Trimming removed 2 bases from V and 8 bases from J; junction bases left unmatched: 8. From germline, CDR1 is MDHEN and CDR2 SYDVKM. CDR3 protein: CASSLRGQGMGGYTF. In nucleotides, the CDR3 is TGTGCCAGCAGTTTAAGGGGACAGGGGATGGGCGGCTACACCTTC.

This clonotype occurred a few times. The CDR3 here is CASSLAPPGTVNTEAFF. CDR3 DNA sequence: TGTGCCAGCAGCTTAGCACCCCCCGGGACAGTGAACACTGAAGCTTTCTTT. This chain joins TRBV7-9 and TRBJ1-1; 7 bases align to TRBD1. The V gene's germline CDR1 is SEHNR and CDR2 FQNEAQ (reference sequence). The CDR3 runs 17 residues. The V gene end was trimmed by 0 bases and the J gene end by 0 bases; junction bases not matched to a gene: 7.

This chain connects TRBV5-1 to TRBJ2-1; 8 bases are a match to TRBD1. Germline trimming cut 0 bases from V and 8 bases from J; bases unmatched to any gene: 4. This CDR3 comprises 14 residues. The germline V gene encodes CDR1 SGHRS and CDR2 YFSETQ. CDR3 DNA sequence: TGCGCCAGCAGCTTGGCGGCAGGGGGCGATGAGCAGTTCTTC. Protein sequence: CASSLAAGGDEQFF.

This clonotype has a handful of counts. The chain links TRBV11-1 to TRBJ2-7, with 10 nucleotides matching TRBD2. The CDR3 sequence is 18 residues long. Germline CDR1 SGHAT, CDR2 FQDESV (reference sequence). V lost 0 bases, J lost 6 bases, and 14 bases stayed unmatched. In DNA, the CDR3 is TGTGCCAGCAGCTTAGCGCCGGCCCCCGGAGCGGGAGGGCTCGAGCAGTACTTC. It specifies CASSLAPAPGAGGLEQYF. The full variable domain, rest sourced from reference TRBV11-1 and TRBJ2-7, is EAEVAQSPRYKITEKSQAVAFWCDPISGHATLYWYRQILGQGPELLVQFQDESVVDDSQLPKDRFSAERLKGVDSTLKIQPAELGDSAMYLCASSLAPAPGAGGLEQYFGPGTRLTVT.

The J gene is TRBJ1-5, the V gene TRBV6-1, with D unclear. CDR3 length: 13 residues. Trimming stripped 11 bases from V and 1 base from J, with 12 bases between. Germline CDR1 is MNHNS and CDR2 is SASEGT. The CDR3 region has the DNA TGTGCCGGGAGGAGGGAAAGCAATCAGCCCCAGCATTTT. Its protein is CAGRRESNQPQHF.